This T cell receptor (beta chain) was identified during a study of CXCR3-negative and CXCR3-positive naive CD8 T cells. Study-wide results and limits: The study inferred TCR strength from TRB CDR3 properties and found comparable surface CD5 between naive subsets. Whereas both naive subsets had comparably high diversity, memory CD8+ cells had much lower diversity. Relative to CXCR3-negative naive cells, CXCR3-positive naive cells had more hydrophobic TRB CDR3s.

Carrying UMI labels, the TRB cDNA libraries were prepared through 5' RACE. One entry per CDR3 protein, without DNA, is what TCRdb gives after re-calling the 5' RACE reads. The sample totals about 3,100 distinct CDR3 sequences. In regard to this clonotype: Its specificity is unknown.

Germline CDR1 MNHEY, CDR2 SVGAGI. This CDR3 spans 15 amino acids. The sample comprised naive CXCR3+ CD8+ T cells from blood. Subset described: CD45RO-CCR7+CD27+CD95- naive CD8+ T cells expressing CXCR3 (TNR3+). This sequence originates from a human donor in good health. Some clones in this sample may be carry-over from other donors' samples. The rearrangement uses TRBV6-5 and TRBJ1-6. The CDR3 protein is CASNPGGSYNSPLHF.